This TCR beta chain derives from a study of CD4 T cells in relation to SARS-CoV-2 and coronaviruses. Unexposed donor CD4+ T cells date from 2011-2018, before the COVID-19 pandemic. The cells were cultured for over eight days before CD4+ T cells were isolated. Looked up from germline, CDR1 is SEHNR and CDR2 is FQNEAQ (reference sequence). Losses at the gene ends were 0 bases for V and 4 bases for J; bases not matched to a gene: 0. The CDR3 is 14 amino acids. The sample holds a few counts of this clone. Its cognate antigen is unknown. Data came from immunoSEQ multiplex PCR; TCRdb stores just in-frame clones and leaves some out. The sample yields approximately 18,000 clones, around 76% seen once.

The sequenced material came from CD4+ T cells from PBMCs, cultured in vitro. This sequence was found in a human donor in good health. The chain combines TRBV7-9 with TRBJ2-1; TRBD2 aligns across 7 bases. The CDR3 here is CASSLAGGYNEQFF. The CDR3 nucleotides are TGTGCCAGCAGCTTAGCGGGGGGGTACAATGAGCAGTTCTTC. Variable domain in full (rest from reference TRBV7-9 and TRBJ2-1): DTGVSQNPRHKITKRGQNVTFRCDPISEHNRLYWYRQTLGQGPEFLTYFQNEAQLEKSRLLSDRFSAERPKGSFSTLEIQRTEQGDSAMYLCASSLAGGYNEQFFGPGTRLTVL.